Described below is a single TCR beta chain sequence and its context. The antigen is not known. TCRdb's copy holds only in-frame clones and misses some; the assay was immunoSEQ multiplex PCR. The sample includes about 40,000 clones, more than 65% seen only once; the top ten take more than 7.5%. The data are from a study of vaccination effects on CD4 cells after COVID-19. Turning to the study itself: Post-vaccine samples followed the second dose by a median of 72 days.

The study's findings and limits: Clones from infection and from vaccination both contracted markedly late after vaccination.

Germline loops: CDR1 SGHKS, CDR2 YYEKEE (reference sequence). The V end was cut by 3 bases, the J end by 1 base, with 8 bases between. This CDR3 region has 14 residues. Following a 10-day culture, CD4+ T cells were purified. Two doses of BNT162b2 or mRNA-1273 vaccine were administered to participants. This rearrangement joins TRBV5-5 to TRBJ1-3, with D perhaps matching TRBD1 (6 bases). This sequence was found in a human donor who received a COVID-19 vaccine. The input for sequencing was CD4+ T cells from PBMCs cultured without peptide, taken after COVID-19 vaccination. DNA for the CDR3: TGTGCCAGCAGCTGGCAGGGGTCTGGAAACACCATATATTTT. This sequence encodes CASSWQGSGNTIYF.